Presented here are 27 T cell receptor beta chains from one specimen sequenced in a study of blood T cell repertoires in COVID-19. Data came from immunoSEQ multiplex PCR; TCRdb stores just in-frame clones and leaves some out. The table has tens of thousands of clones, roughly 90% seen once. What was sequenced was peripheral blood. These receptors originate from a man aged 55 to 70 with acute or convalescent COVID-19.

In this sample, this clone turned up a few times. This chain connects TRBV20-1 to TRBJ1-5; D might be TRBD1 (6 bases). CDR1 and CDR2 (germline): DFQATT, SNEGSKA (reference sequence). This CDR3 is 13 amino acids long. Trimming took 3 bases from V and 6 from J, leaving 12 bases between them. As DNA, the CDR3 is TGCAGTGCTAGTCTGGGGGCGGGTCAGCCCCAGCATTTT. Translating gives CSASLGAGQPQHF.

The chain employs TRBV27 and TRBJ1-2, with D uncertain. V lost 0 bases and J lost 4, with 12 bases in between. Germline V lookup: CDR1 MNHEY, CDR2 SMNVEV (reference sequence). The CDR3 runs to 15 residues. CDR3 in DNA: TGTGCCAGCAGTTTATCTGGGGAGATCATCTATGGCTACACCTTC. Translating gives CASSLSGEIIYGYTF.

The rearrangement uses TRBV11-1 and TRBJ2-1, with D perhaps TRBD1 (7 bases). V was cut by 3 bases and J by 9 bases, with 21 bases left in between. CDR3 size: 16 residues. CDR1 SGHAT and CDR2 FQDESV come from the germline V gene (reference sequence). The CDR3 region is CASSFRGAHLSAEQFF. CDR3 DNA sequence: TGTGCCAGCAGCTTCAGGGGGGCGCACCTCTCGGCTGAGCAGTTCTTC.

This chain links TRBV7-2 with TRBJ1-2, with a weak D call TRBD1 (5 bases). Per germline, CDR1 SGHTA and CDR2 FQGNSA. Trimming pared 5 bases from V and 1 base from J, leaving 11 bases between. CDR3 length: 14 residues. CDR3 sequence reads: CASSKVDNNYGYTF. CDR3 bases: TGTGCCAGCAGCAAAGTGGACAATAACTATGGCTACACCTTC.

This chain uses TRBV7-8 with TRBJ2-2, with 15 positions matching TRBD2. Germline V gene data show CDR1 as SGHVS and CDR2 as FQNEAQ. Germline trimming cut 3 bases from V and 5 bases from J; bases unmatched to any gene: 7. This CDR3 is 18 amino acids long. Here the CDR3 DNA reads TGTGCCAGCAGCTTTCCCGGGACTAGCGGGAGGAGGACCGGGGAGCTGTTTTTT. Translating gives CASSFPGTSGRRTGELFF.

The chain employs TRBV4-2 and TRBJ2-2; D is uncertain. CDR1 LGHNA and CDR2 YNFKEQ come from the germline V gene. The CDR3 length is 12 residues. Between the trimmed V and J ends, which lost 4 bases and 8 bases, there was a span of 8 bases. Here the CDR3 reads CASSLVEGELFF. The CDR3 DNA is TGTGCCAGCAGCCTGGTTGAGGGGGAGCTGTTTTTT.

The chain couples TRBV5-5 to TRBJ2-3, with a weak D call TRBD1 (5 bases). V was trimmed by 0 bases and J by 1 base, leaving 18 bases between them. Germline V gives CDR1 SGHKS, CDR2 YYEKEE (reference sequence). The CDR3 is made up of 18 amino acids. CDR3 sequence (DNA): TGTGCCAGCAGCTTGGGGCCCATAGGGGCTTGGGGCACAGATACGCAGTATTTT. It yields the protein CASSLGPIGAWGTDTQYF.

This chain joins TRBV7-3 and TRBJ2-3, with TRBD2 matching 9 bases. In germline, CDR1 is SGHTA, CDR2 FQGTGA. Losses at the gene ends were 6 bases for V and 3 bases for J; bases not matched to a gene: 13. The CDR3 loop spans 17 amino acids. CDR3 loop: CASSRAAGGPGTDTQYF. CDR3 DNA: TGTGCCAGCAGTCGGGCGGCGGGAGGGCCAGGTACAGATACGCAGTATTTT.

CDR3 in amino acids: CASSFDPGNGYTF. The CDR3 region has the DNA TGTGCCAGCAGCTTCGACCCCGGGAATGGCTACACCTTC. The V call is TRBV11-3, the J call TRBJ1-2; D call uncertain. V lost 3 bases and J 6 bases, leaving 11 bases between the germline ends. Germline loops: CDR1 SGHNT, CDR2 YENEEA. The length of the CDR3 is 13 residues.

DNA for the CDR3: TGTGCCAGCTCACCAAGCCAGGTCCTCAATCAGCCCCAGCATTTT. It codes for CASSPSQVLNQPQHF. This chain links TRBV18 with TRBJ1-5; D call uncertain. The CDR3 covers 15 residues. In germline, CDR1 is KGHSH, CDR2 LQKENI. V was pared by 2 bases and J by 3 bases, with 11 bases between.

CDR3: CASSSRDRALRGYTF. CDR3 nucleotides: TGTGCCAGCAGTTCCCGGGACAGGGCCCTGAGGGGCTACACCTTC. The chain joins TRBV6-5 to TRBJ1-2, with TRBD1 identical over 9 bases. The junction had 11 bases not matched to a gene; V was cut back by 4 bases and J by 8 bases. Germline CDR1 and CDR2: MNHEY and SVGAGI. This CDR3 contains 15 residues.

The chain employs TRBV5-4 and TRBJ1-2, with D unclear. V was clipped by 3 bases and J by 5 bases, with 14 bases between them. This CDR3 is 14 amino acids long. CDR1 and CDR2 (germline): SGHNT, YYREEE (reference sequence). This CDR3 is CASSSGSVAYGYTF. For the CDR3, the DNA is TGTGCCAGCAGCTCCGGGAGCGTCGCGTATGGCTACACCTTC.

The genes are TRBV11-3 and TRBJ1-4, with TRBD1 identical over 7 bases. Unmatched junction bases numbered 4, after V lost 5 bases and J lost 7 bases. From germline, CDR1 is SGHNT and CDR2 YENEEA. CDR3 length equals 13 residues. CDR3 protein: CASSPGTAEKLFF. Written as DNA, the CDR3 is TGTGCCAGCAGCCCGGGGACAGCTGAAAAACTGTTTTTT.

The gene calls are TRBV11-2 and TRBJ2-1, with a possible D match to TRBD2 (5 bases). This CDR3 comprises 15 residues. V lost 1 base, J lost 3 bases, and 10 bases lay in between. Germline CDR1 is SGHAT and CDR2 is FQNNGV. The CDR3 loop reads CASSLVAGLYNEQFF. The CDR3 nucleotides are TGTGCCAGCAGCTTAGTTGCGGGTCTCTACAATGAGCAGTTCTTC.

This sequence joins TRBV10-1 and TRBJ2-3, with TRBD2 identical over 7 bases. This CDR3 has 15 amino acids. V was clipped by 2 bases and J by 0 bases; unmatched bases: 2. Germline V CDR1 and CDR2: WNHNN, SYGVQD (reference sequence). The CDR3 sequence is CASSETRESTDTQYF. The CDR3 DNA follows: TGCGCCAGCAGTGAGACGCGGGAGAGCACAGATACGCAGTATTTT.

This clone was seen a single time. V gene TRBV7-2 combines with J gene TRBJ2-1, with D perhaps TRBD1 (5 bases). Germline CDR1 and CDR2: SGHTA and FQGNSA. There are 16 residues in the CDR3. V was cut by 7 bases and J by 0 bases, with 16 bases left in between. This chain's CDR3 is CASTNQGPSSYNEQFF. The CDR3 DNA reads TGTGCCAGCACGAACCAGGGTCCTAGCTCCTACAATGAGCAGTTCTTC.

The chain has TRBV28 and TRBJ1-6, with TRBD1 matching 9 bases. Germline V gene data show CDR1 as MDHEN and CDR2 as SYDVKM. Losses at the gene ends were 4 bases for V and 9 bases for J; bases not matched to a gene: 7. This CDR3 region has 15 residues. CDR3 amino acids: CASSSIGTGTSPLHF. The DNA for the CDR3 is TGTGCCAGCAGTTCTATAGGGACAGGGACTTCACCCCTCCACTTT.

This sequence joins TRBV6-5 and TRBJ2-7; a possible D gene is TRBD1 (6 bases). Germline V gives CDR1 MNHEY, CDR2 SVGAGI. The V gene lost 7 bases and the J gene lost 3 bases, with 16 bases spanning the gap. The CDR3 totals 14 residues. Written as DNA, the CDR3 is TGTGCCAGCAATTCTAGGACAGAGGTCTACGAGCAGTACTTC. This gives the protein CASNSRTEVYEQYF.

The rearrangement links TRBV3-1 (or the pseudogene TRBV3-2) to TRBJ2-4; D is perhaps TRBD2 (5 bases). This CDR3 region has 14 residues. V lost 4 bases, J lost 7 bases, and 14 bases lay in between. Germline V gene lookup returns CDR1 LGHDT and CDR2 YNNKEL (reference sequence). The CDR3 sequence: CASSRSDLGNIQYF. The CDR3 coding sequence is TGTGCCAGCAGCCGCTCGGACTTGGGGAACATTCAGTACTTC.

This chain links TRBV5-6 with TRBJ2-5, with 11 nucleotides matching TRBD2. V was pared by 5 bases and J by 4 bases, with 7 bases of the junction left unmatched. The CDR3 has 15 residues. Looked up from germline, CDR1 is SGHDT and CDR2 is YYEEEE. CDR3 in amino acids: CASSQLAGVGETQYF. In DNA, the CDR3 is TGTGCCAGCAGTCAACTAGCGGGAGTTGGAGAGACCCAGTACTTC.

The gene calls are TRBV7-6 and TRBJ2-2; no definite D call. The CDR3 length is 16 residues. V shed 0 bases and J shed 6 bases, with 14 bases lying between them. CDR1 and CDR2 (germline): SGHVS, FNYEAQ. CDR3 nucleotides: TGTGCCAGCAGCTTAGCGACCGGCGGAACGGCCGGGGAGCTGTTTTTT. Protein product: CASSLATGGTAGELFF.

This chain links TRBV28 with TRBJ2-7; D gene uncertain. CDR3 length: 13 amino acids. The V end was cut by 7 bases, the J end by 4 bases, with 14 bases between. CDR1 and CDR2 (germline): MDHEN, SYDVKM. The CDR3 protein is CASTPRVSYEQYF. The CDR3 bases are TGTGCCAGCACCCCTCGGGTTTCGTACGAGCAGTACTTC.

The rearrangement joins TRBV7-3 to TRBJ2-2; 13 bases align to TRBD2. This CDR3 spans 15 amino acids. Germline CDR1 SGHTA, CDR2 FQGTGA. Trimming took 5 bases from V and 8 from J; bases not matched to a gene: 5. CDR3: CASSPRTSGSGELFF. The CDR3 DNA follows: TGTGCCAGCAGCCCCCGGACTAGCGGGAGTGGGGAGCTGTTTTTT.

V gene TRBV4-2 combines with J gene TRBJ2-2; D not resolved. From germline, CDR1 is LGHNA and CDR2 YNFKEQ. The V end lost 1 base, the J end lost 5 bases, and 11 bases lay between the germline ends. This CDR3 has 15 residues. The CDR3 protein is CASSQADTETGELFF. As DNA, the CDR3 is TGTGCCAGCAGCCAAGCTGACACAGAGACCGGGGAGCTGTTTTTT.

This sequence joins TRBV5-1 and TRBJ2-7; tentatively, D is TRBD2 (6 bases). From germline, CDR1 is SGHRS and CDR2 YFSETQ. Trimming shortened V by 2 bases and J by 0 bases, and 12 bases separated the two germline ends. The CDR3 sequence is 15 residues long. The CDR3 region has the DNA TGCGCCAGCAGCTTAGAGGGGAGGACCTCCTACGAGCAGTACTTC. Translating it yields CASSLEGRTSYEQYF. Variable domain in full (rest from reference TRBV5-1 and TRBJ2-7): KAGVTQTPRYLIKTRGQQVTLSCSPISGHRSVSWYQQTPGQGLQFLFEYFSETQRNKGNFPGRFSGRQFSNSRSEMNVSTLELGDSALYLCASSLEGRTSYEQYFGPGTRLTVT.

This sequence joins TRBV2 and TRBJ2-1, with 12 bases matching TRBD2. The trim removed 6 bases at V and 9 bases at J, leaving 6 bases unmatched. CDR1 SNHLY and CDR2 FYNNEI come from the germline V gene. The CDR3 length is 14 residues. The CDR3 loop is CASRKTSGSGEQFF. As DNA, the CDR3 is TGTGCCAGCAGGAAGACTAGCGGGAGTGGTGAGCAGTTCTTC.

The CDR3 DNA is TGTGCCAGCAGTCGGTCTGACAGGGATCAAGAGACCCAGTACTTC. Translating gives CASSRSDRDQETQYF. The V call is TRBV6-5, the J call TRBJ2-5; 7 nucleotides line up with TRBD1. The V segment lost 5 bases and the J segment 2 bases; nucleotides outside the gene matches: 8. The CDR3 has 15 amino acids. In germline, CDR1 is MNHEY, CDR2 SVGAGI.